The 2 T cell receptor beta chains below come from one sample, sequenced in a study of cytomegalovirus exposure and HLA in healthy donors. The data were produced by immunoSEQ multiplex PCR, yet TCRdb's version contains in-frame clones alone and is incomplete. The table shows fewer than 150,000 clones, with roughly 86% occurring only once. The source material was PBMCs. The receptors stem from a man between 25 and 39 years old in good health and CMV-seronegative.

The V gene is TRBV7-2, the J gene TRBJ2-3; 7 positions agree with TRBD1. The CDR3 is 15 amino acids. Germline V gene lookup returns CDR1 SGHTA and CDR2 FQGNSA. V shed 5 bases and J 1 base; nucleotides not matched to a gene: 6. The CDR3 nucleotides are TGTGCCAGCAGCAACGGGGACAGACGCACAGATACGCAGTATTTT. Translated, it gives CASSNGDRRTDTQYF.

The CDR3 DNA reads TGTGCCAGCAGTAAAGGGGGTTACACTGAAGCTTTCTTT. It codes for CASSKGGYTEAFF. The J gene is TRBJ1-1, the V gene TRBV6-5; possible D gene TRBD1, 6 bases. This CDR3 has 13 residues. Trimming cost V 5 bases and J 3 bases, with 10 bases left between them. Germline V gene sequence: CDR1 MNHEY, CDR2 SVGAGI.